Listed below are T cell receptor beta chains from one sample, sequenced in a study of cytomegalovirus exposure and HLA in healthy donors. Some clones are missing from TCRdb's copy, which holds only in-frame ones; the method was immunoSEQ multiplex PCR. The sample's table shows some 48,000 clones. The sequencing input was PBMCs. The receptors derive from a male donor in good health and CMV-seropositive. The CDR3 runs from the conserved cysteine through the conserved F or W. The order of the fields is V gene, D gene, J gene, CDR3 DNA, CDR3 protein. A D gene is named only where the DNA matches it firmly.

TRBV7-9	TRBD1	TRBJ2-7	TGTGCCTGGCCGGGACAGGGGTACTACGAGCAGTACTTC	CAWPGQGYYEQYF
TRBV6-5	TRBD1	TRBJ2-5	TGTGCCAGCAACAAGGGGGCACGAGAGACCCAGTACTTC	CASNKGARETQYF
TRBV25-1	.	TRBJ2-7	TGTGCCAGCAGTGGGGCGGCCGGACACTCCGAGGAGGAGCAGTACTTC	CASSGAAGHSEEEQYF
TRBV27	.	TRBJ1-2	TGTGCCAGCAGTTTAGGAGCGGGCTATGGCTACACCTTC	CASSLGAGYGYTF
TRBV6-5	TRBD2	TRBJ2-7	TGTGCCAGCAGTCCCATCCAGCGGGGCTCCTACGAGCAGTACTTC	CASSPIQRGSYEQYF
TRBV5-1	.	TRBJ2-2	TGCGCCAGCAGCGAAACTAGTGTCGTGAACACCGGGGAGCTGTTTTTT	CASSETSVVNTGELFF
TRBV5-1	.	TRBJ2-2	TGCGCCAGCAGCATAGTACAGGGCCCCGGGGAGCTGTTTTTT	CASSIVQGPGELFF
TRBV7-2	.	TRBJ2-7	TGTGCCAGCAGCCTCGGCTTTAGCCCCTACGAGCAGTACTTC	CASSLGFSPYEQYF
TRBV5-6	.	TRBJ2-7	TGTGCCAGCAGCTTAGGAGGGGCGTCAAGACGTCGCAGCGAGCAGTACTTC	CASSLGGASRRRSEQYF
TRBV6-6	.	TRBJ1-5	TGTGCCAGCAGTTTAGGAGATCAGCCCCAGCATTTT	CASSLGDQPQHF
TRBV7-8	TRBD2	TRBJ2-1	TGTGCCAGCAGCTTATTAGCGGGTAATTACAATGAGCAGTTCTTC	CASSLLAGNYNEQFF
TRBV18	TRBD1	TRBJ1-1	TGTGCCACCTCGGTAGGGACAGAGACTGAAGCTTTCTTT	CATSVGTETEAFF
TRBV9	.	TRBJ2-3	TGTGCCAGCAGCGTAGAGGGAGCCCAAAGTACGCAGTATTTT	CASSVEGAQSTQYF
TRBV10-2	TRBD1	TRBJ1-5	TGCGCCAGCAGTACGTTGGACAGGGGGAATCAGCCCCAGCATTTT	CASSTLDRGNQPQHF
TRBV27	TRBD1	TRBJ2-7	TGTGCCAGCGGCCCCGGGACAGGGGGTTACGAGCAGTACTTC	CASGPGTGGYEQYF
TRBV7-9	.	TRBJ2-4	TGTGCCAGCAGATCCGACCTCGGGGCCAAAAACATTCAGTACTTC	CASRSDLGAKNIQYF
TRBV10-3	.	TRBJ2-7	TGTGCCACCTCGGACGGGGGAAGTTCCTACGAGCAGTACTTC	CATSDGGSSYEQYF
TRBV9	TRBD1	TRBJ1-2	TGTGCCAGCAGCGCACCCCGGGACAGGGGTGACTATGGCTACACCTTC	CASSAPRDRGDYGYTF
TRBV7-6	TRBD2	TRBJ2-1	TGTGCCAGCAGCCCTCGGACTAGCGGCTTCACCTCCTACAATGAGCAGTTCTTC	CASSPRTSGFTSYNEQFF
TRBV5-6	.	TRBJ2-7	TGTGCCACCAGCATGGGATGGGGCAGCTACGAGCAGTACTTC	CATSMGWGSYEQYF
TRBV7-2	TRBD1	TRBJ1-6	TGTGCCAGCAGCTTCACGCCCCAGGGGGTCTCACCCCTCCACTTT	CASSFTPQGVSPLHF
TRBV9	TRBD2	TRBJ2-1	TGTGCCAGCAGCGTAGTCTCGTCTAGCGGGGCCCCCTACAATGAGCAGTTCTTC	CASSVVSSSGAPYNEQFF
TRBV7-7	TRBD2	TRBJ2-1	TGTGCCAGCAGCTTAGGGAGGGAGGGGTACAATGAGCAGTTCTTC	CASSLGREGYNEQFF
TRBV5-1	TRBD1	TRBJ1-5	TGCGCCAGCAGCATAGGGACAGGGGAAGGGAGCAATCAGCCCCAGCATTTT	CASSIGTGEGSNQPQHF
TRBV10-3	TRBD1	TRBJ1-6	TGTGCCATCAGCAAGGGACAGGGGGGCTCACCCCTCCACTTT	CAISKGQGGSPLHF
TRBV19	TRBD1	TRBJ1-1	TGTGCCAGTAGTCCCAGAGACAGGGGATTTGCTGAAGCTTTCTTT	CASSPRDRGFAEAFF